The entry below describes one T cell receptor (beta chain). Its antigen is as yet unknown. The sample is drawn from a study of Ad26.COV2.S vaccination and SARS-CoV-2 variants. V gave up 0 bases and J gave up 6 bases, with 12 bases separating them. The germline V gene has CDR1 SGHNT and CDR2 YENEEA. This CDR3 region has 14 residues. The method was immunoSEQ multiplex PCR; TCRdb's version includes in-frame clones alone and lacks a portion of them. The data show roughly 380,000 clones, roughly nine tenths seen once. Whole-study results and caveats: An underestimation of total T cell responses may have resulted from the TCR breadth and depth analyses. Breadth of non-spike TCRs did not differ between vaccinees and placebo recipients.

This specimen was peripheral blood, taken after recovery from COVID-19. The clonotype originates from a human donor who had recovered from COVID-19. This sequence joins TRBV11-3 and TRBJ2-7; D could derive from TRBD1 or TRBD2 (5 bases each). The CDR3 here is CASSLDPPGTEQYF. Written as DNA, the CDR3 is TGTGCCAGCAGCTTAGACCCCCCCGGGACCGAGCAGTACTTC.